This T cell receptor (beta chain) is from a study of shared clonotypes between healthy human individuals. Only in-frame clones appear in the TCRdb table, and some are missing; sequencing was by immunoSEQ multiplex PCR. The sample contains 950,000 to 1,100,000 clones, about 70% of which appear only once. The specimen was memory CD4+ T cells sorted from blood. Specified subset: CD45RA-negative fraction. The origin of this receptor is a man aged 18 to 29 in good health.

CDR3 DNA: TGTGCCAGCAGCTTGGTGGATAGCGTGGAGACCCAGTACTTC. It specifies CASSLVDSVETQYF. The chain carries TRBV5-4 and TRBJ2-5; D is possibly TRBD2 (5 bases). The CDR3 is made up of 14 amino acids. From germline, CDR1 is SGHNT and CDR2 YYREEE (reference sequence). Trimming took off 0 bases at V and 5 bases at J, with 11 bases between the two ends. The complete variable domain, with remaining parts taken from reference TRBV5-4 and TRBJ2-5, reads ETGVTQSPTHLIKTRGQQVTLRCSSQSGHNTVSWYQQALGQGPQFIFQYYREEENGRGNFPPRFSGLQFPNYSSELNVNALELDDSALYLCASSLVDSVETQYFGPGTRLLVL.